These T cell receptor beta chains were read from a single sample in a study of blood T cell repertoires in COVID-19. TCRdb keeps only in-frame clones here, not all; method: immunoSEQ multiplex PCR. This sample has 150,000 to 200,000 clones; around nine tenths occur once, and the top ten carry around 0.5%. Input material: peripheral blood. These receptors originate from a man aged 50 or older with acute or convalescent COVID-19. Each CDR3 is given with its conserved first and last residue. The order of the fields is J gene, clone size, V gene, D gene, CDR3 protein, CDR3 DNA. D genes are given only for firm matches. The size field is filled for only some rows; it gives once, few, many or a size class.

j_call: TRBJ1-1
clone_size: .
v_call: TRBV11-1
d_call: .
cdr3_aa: CASSLRETEAFF
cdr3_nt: TGTGCCAGCAGCTTAAGGGAGACTGAAGCTTTCTTT

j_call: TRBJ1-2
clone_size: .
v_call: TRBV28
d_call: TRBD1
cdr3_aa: CASSLGSGGRGYGYTF
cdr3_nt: TGTGCCAGCAGTCTCGGGTCAGGGGGCCGTGGCTATGGCTACACCTTC

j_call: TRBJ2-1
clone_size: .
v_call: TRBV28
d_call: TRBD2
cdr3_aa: CASSSLTSGGNNEQFF
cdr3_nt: TGTGCCAGCAGTTCCCTCACTAGCGGGGGGAACAATGAGCAGTTCTTC

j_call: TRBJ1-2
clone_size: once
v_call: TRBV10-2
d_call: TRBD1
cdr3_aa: CASNNKDRGDYGYTF
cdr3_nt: TGCGCCAGCAATAACAAGGACAGGGGGGACTATGGCTACACCTTC

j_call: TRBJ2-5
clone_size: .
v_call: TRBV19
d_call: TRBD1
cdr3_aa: CASSTTGARGQETQYF
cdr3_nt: TGTGCCAGTAGTACGACAGGGGCGCGAGGGCAAGAGACCCAGTACTTC

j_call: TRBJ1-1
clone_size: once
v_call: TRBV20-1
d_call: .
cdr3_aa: CSASRMGDMNTEAFF
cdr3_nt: TGCAGTGCGAGTCGTATGGGAGACATGAACACTGAAGCTTTCTTT

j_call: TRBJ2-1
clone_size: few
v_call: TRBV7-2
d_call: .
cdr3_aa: CASSLYSTYNEQFF
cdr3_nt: TGTGCCAGCAGCTTATATTCTACCTACAATGAGCAGTTCTTC

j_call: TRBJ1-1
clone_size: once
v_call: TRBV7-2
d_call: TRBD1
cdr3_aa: CASSKQDRGEAFF
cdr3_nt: TGTGCCAGCAGCAAACAGGACAGGGGTGAAGCTTTCTTT

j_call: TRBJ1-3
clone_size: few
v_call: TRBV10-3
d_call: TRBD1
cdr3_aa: CAISQATGSAVTSGNTIYF
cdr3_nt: TGTGCCATCAGTCAAGCGACAGGGTCGGCCGTTACCTCTGGAAACACCATATATTTT

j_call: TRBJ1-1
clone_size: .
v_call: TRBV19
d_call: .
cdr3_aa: CASSRTANTEAFF
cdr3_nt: TGTGCCAGTAGTAGGACTGCGAACACTGAAGCTTTCTTT

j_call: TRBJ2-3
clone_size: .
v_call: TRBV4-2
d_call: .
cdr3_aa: CASSQGGLTDTQYF
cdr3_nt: TGTGCCAGCAGCCAGGGGGGATTGACAGATACGCAGTATTTT

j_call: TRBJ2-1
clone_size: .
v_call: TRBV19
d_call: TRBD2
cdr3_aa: CASSIRAGGTYNEQFF
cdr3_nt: TGTGCCAGTAGTATAAGGGCGGGAGGCACCTACAATGAGCAGTTCTTC

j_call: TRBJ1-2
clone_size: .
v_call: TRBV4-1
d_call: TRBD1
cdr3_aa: CASSQGLGGYYGYTF
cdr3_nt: TGCGCCAGCAGCCAAGGTCTAGGGGGCTACTATGGCTACACCTTC

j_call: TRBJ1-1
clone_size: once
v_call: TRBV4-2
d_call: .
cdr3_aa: CASSQPGYTEAFF
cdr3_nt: TGTGCCAGCAGCCAACCCGGGTACACTGAAGCTTTCTTT

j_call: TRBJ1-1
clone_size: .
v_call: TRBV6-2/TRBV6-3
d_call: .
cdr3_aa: CASSYSPRINTEAFF
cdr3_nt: TGTGCCAGCAGTTACTCACCGAGAATTAACACTGAAGCTTTCTTT

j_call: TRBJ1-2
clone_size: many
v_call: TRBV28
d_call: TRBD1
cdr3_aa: CASSPMGQTYGYTF
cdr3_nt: TGTGCCAGCAGCCCGATGGGACAGACCTATGGCTACACCTTC

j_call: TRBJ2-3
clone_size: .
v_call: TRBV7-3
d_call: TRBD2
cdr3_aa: CASSLGLLAGDTQYF
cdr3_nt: TGTGCCAGCAGCTTAGGCTTACTAGCGGGGGATACGCAGTATTTT

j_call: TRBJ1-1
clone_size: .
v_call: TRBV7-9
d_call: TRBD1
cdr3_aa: CASTRQGNTEAFF
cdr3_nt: TGTGCCAGCACAAGACAGGGAAACACTGAAGCTTTCTTT

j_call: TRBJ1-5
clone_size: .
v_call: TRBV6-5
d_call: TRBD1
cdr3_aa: CASSRGQGREPQHF
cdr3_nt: TGTGCCAGCAGCAGGGGACAGGGGAGGGAGCCCCAGCATTTT

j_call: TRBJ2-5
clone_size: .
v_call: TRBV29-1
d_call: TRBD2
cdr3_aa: CSATRGGETQYF
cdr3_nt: TGCAGCGCCACTCGCGGGGGGGAGACCCAGTACTTC

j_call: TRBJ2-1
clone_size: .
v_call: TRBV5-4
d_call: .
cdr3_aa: CASSFSPTGYNEQFF
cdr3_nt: TGTGCCAGCAGCTTCTCTCCCACAGGCTACAATGAGCAGTTCTTC

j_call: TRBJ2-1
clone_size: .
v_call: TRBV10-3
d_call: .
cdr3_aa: CAISGDTNNEQFF
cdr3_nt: TGTGCCATCAGTGGGGACACAAACAATGAGCAGTTCTTC